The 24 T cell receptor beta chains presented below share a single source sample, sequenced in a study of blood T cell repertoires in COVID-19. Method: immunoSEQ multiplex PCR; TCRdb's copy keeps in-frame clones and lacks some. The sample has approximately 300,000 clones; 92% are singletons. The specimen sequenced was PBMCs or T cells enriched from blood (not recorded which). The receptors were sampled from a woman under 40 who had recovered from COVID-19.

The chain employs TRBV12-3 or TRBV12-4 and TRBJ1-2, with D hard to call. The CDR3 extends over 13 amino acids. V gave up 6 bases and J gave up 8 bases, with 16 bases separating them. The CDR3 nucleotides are TGTGCCAGCAGACTGGAGGGTGGCGGGGGCTACACCTTC. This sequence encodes CASRLEGGGGYTF.

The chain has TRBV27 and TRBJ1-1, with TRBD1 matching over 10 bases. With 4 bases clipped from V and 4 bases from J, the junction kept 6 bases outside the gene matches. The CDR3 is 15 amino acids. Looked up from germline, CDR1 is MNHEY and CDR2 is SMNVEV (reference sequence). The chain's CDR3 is CASSYDRGRVTEAFF. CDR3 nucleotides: TGTGCCAGCAGTTATGACAGGGGGCGGGTCACTGAAGCTTTCTTT.

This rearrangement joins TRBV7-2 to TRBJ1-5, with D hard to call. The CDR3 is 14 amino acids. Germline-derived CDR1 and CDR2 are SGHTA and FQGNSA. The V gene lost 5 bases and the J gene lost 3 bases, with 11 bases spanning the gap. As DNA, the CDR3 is TGTGCCAGCAGCGCCGGGTCGTTCAATCAGCCCCAGCATTTT. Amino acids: CASSAGSFNQPQHF.

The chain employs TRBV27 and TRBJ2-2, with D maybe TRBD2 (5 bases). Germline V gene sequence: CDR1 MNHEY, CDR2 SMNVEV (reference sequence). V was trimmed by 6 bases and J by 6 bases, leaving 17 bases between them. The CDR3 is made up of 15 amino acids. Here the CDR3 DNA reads TGTGCCAGCAGGACTACCAGGACGGTTCCCGGGGAGCTGTTTTTT. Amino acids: CASRTTRTVPGELFF.

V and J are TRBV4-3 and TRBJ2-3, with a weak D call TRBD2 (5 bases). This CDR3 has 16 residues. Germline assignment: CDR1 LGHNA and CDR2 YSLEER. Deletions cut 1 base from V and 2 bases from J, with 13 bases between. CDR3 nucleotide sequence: TGCGCCAGCAGCCAAGTGGGATCGGGAATCACAGATACGCAGTATTTT. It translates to CASSQVGSGITDTQYF.

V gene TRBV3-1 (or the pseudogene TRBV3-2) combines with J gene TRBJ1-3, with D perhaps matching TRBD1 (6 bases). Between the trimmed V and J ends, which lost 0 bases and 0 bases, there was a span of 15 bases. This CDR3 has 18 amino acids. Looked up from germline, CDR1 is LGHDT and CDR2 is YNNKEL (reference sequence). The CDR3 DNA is TGTGCCAGCAGCCAAGAGCCCTTACAGGGATCCTCTGGAAACACCATATATTTT. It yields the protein CASSQEPLQGSSGNTIYF.

The CDR3 sequence: CASSFSGRQETQYF. The CDR3 DNA sequence: TGTGCCAGCAGCTTTTCAGGCAGACAAGAGACCCAGTACTTC. The chain carries TRBV7-9 and TRBJ2-5; no clear D. Germline CDR1 reads SEHNR; CDR2 reads FQNEAQ (reference sequence). The CDR3 has 14 amino acids. Trimming removed 3 bases from V and 2 bases from J, with 10 bases in between.

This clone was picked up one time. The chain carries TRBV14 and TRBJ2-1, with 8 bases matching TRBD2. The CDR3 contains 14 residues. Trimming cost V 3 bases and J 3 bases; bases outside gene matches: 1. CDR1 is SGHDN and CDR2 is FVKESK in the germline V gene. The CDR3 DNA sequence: TGTGCCAGCAGCCAGACTAGCGTCTACAATGAGCAGTTCTTC. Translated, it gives CASSQTSVYNEQFF.

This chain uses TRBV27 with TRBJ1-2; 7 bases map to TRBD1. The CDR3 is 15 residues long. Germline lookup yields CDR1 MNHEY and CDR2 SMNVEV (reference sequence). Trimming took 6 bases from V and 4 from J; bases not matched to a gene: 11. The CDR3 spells CASRPRTGESYGYTF. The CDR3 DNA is TGTGCCAGCAGGCCTCGGACAGGTGAATCCTATGGCTACACCTTC.

CDR3 sequence: CASSQEGGGTDTQYF. The DNA for the CDR3 is TGTGCCAGCAGCCAAGAAGGGGGGGGTACAGATACGCAGTATTTT. This chain connects TRBV3-1 (or the pseudogene TRBV3-2) to TRBJ2-3; D is possibly TRBD2 (7 bases). Deletions cut 0 bases from V and 3 bases from J, with 10 bases between. Germline V lookup: CDR1 LGHDT, CDR2 YNNKEL (reference sequence). The CDR3 extends over 15 amino acids.

CDR3 nucleotides: TGTGCCAGCAGTTTCCTCACTGAAGCTTTCTTT. Its translation is CASSFLTEAFF. The chain recombines TRBV12-3 or TRBV12-4 with TRBJ1-1; D gene uncertain. Deletions cut 3 bases from V and 4 bases from J, with 3 bases between. CDR3 length: 11 residues.

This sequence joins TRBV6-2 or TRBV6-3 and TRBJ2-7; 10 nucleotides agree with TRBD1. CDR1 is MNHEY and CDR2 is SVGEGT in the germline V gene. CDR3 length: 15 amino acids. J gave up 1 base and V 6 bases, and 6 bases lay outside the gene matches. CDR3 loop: CASSSGTGVSYEQYF. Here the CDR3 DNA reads TGTGCCAGCAGCTCCGGGACAGGGGTTTCCTACGAGCAGTACTTC.

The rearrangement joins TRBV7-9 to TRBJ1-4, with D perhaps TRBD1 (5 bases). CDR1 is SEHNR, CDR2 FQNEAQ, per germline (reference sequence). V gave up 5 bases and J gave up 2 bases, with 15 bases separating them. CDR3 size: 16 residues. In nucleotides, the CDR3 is TGTGCCAGCAGCCCGGCCGGGGGGGTTACTAATGAAAAACTGTTTTTT. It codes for CASSPAGGVTNEKLFF.

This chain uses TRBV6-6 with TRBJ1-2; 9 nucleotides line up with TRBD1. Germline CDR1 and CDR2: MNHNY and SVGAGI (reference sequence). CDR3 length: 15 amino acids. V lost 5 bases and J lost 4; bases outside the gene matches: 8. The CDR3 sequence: CASSTWDRATYGYTF. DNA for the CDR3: TGTGCCAGCAGTACCTGGGACAGGGCAACCTATGGCTACACCTTC.

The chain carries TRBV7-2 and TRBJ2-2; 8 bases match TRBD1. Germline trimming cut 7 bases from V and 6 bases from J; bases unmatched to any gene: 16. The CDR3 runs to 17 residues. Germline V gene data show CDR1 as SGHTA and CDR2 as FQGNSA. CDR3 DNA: TGTGCCAGCACCTTGAGTCCCGGGACAGGTCGGGCCGGGGAGCTGTTTTTT. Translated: CASTLSPGTGRAGELFF. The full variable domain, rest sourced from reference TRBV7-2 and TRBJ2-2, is GAGVSQSPSNKVTEKGKDVELRCDPISGHTALYWYRQSLGQGLEFLIYFQGNSAPDKSGLPSDRFSAERTGGSVSTLTIQRTQQEDSAVYLCASTLSPGTGRAGELFFGEGSRLTVL.

The CDR3 nucleotides are TGTGCCAGCAGCCAAGGGGGTTCTTTAGCGGGGGAACACACAGATACGCAGTATTTT. Its protein is CASSQGGSLAGEHTDTQYF. The chain combines TRBV4-2 with TRBJ2-3, with 9 bases lining up with TRBD2. This CDR3 region has 19 residues. The trim removed 1 base at V and 2 bases at J, leaving 13 bases unmatched. Germline CDR1 is LGHNA and CDR2 is YNFKEQ.

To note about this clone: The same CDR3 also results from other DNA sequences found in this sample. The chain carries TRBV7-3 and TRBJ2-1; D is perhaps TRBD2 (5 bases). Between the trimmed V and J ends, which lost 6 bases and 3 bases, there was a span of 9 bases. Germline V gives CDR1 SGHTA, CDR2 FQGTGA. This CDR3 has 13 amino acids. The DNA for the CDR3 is TGTGCCAGCAGTCCCCGGGACTACAATGAGCAGTTCTTC. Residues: CASSPRDYNEQFF.

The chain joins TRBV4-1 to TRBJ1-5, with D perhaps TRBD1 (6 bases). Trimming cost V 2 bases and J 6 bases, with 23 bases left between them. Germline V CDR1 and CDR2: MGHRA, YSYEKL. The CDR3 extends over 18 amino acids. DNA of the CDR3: TGCGCCAGCAGCCAAACTTTCCGCTCCGGGACAAATCGTCAGCCCCAGCATTTT. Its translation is CASSQTFRSGTNRQPQHF.

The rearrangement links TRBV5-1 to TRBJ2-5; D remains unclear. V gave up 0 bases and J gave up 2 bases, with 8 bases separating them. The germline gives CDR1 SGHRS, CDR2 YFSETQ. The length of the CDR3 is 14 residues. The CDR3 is CASSLDTTQETQYF. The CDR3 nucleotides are TGCGCCAGCAGCTTGGACACTACGCAAGAGACCCAGTACTTC.

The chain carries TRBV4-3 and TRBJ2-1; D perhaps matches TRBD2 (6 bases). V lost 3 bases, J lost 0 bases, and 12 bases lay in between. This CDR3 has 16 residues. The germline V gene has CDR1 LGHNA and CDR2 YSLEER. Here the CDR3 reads CASSHARGSSYNEQFF. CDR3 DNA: TGCGCCAGCAGCCATGCGCGGGGAAGCTCCTACAATGAGCAGTTCTTC.

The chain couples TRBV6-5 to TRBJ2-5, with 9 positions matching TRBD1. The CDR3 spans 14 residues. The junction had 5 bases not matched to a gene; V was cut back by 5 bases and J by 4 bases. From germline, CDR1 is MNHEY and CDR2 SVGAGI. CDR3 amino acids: CASSPQGARETQYF. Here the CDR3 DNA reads TGTGCCAGCAGTCCACAGGGGGCACGAGAGACCCAGTACTTC.

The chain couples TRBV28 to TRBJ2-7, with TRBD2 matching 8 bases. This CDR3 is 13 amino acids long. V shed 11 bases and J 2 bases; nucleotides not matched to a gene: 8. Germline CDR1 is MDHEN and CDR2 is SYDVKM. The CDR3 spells CASGGPNPYEQYF. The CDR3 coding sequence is TGTGCCTCGGGGGGGCCTAATCCCTACGAGCAGTACTTC.

CDR3 in DNA: TGTGCCAGCAGCACTGGACAGGCGTTTGGTGACGAGCAGTACTTC. Amino acid sequence: CASSTGQAFGDEQYF. The V call is TRBV7-9, the J call TRBJ2-7; 7 bases match TRBD1. The CDR3 is 15 amino acids. CDR1 is SEHNR and CDR2 is FQNEAQ in the germline V gene (reference sequence). The junction had 12 bases not matched to a gene; V was cut back by 5 bases and J by 5 bases.

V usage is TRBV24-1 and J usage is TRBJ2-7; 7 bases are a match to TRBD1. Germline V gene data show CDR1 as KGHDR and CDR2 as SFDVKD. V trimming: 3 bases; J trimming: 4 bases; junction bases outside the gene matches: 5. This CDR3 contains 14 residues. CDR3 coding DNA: TGTGCCACCAGTGATACAGGGGTAGAGTACGAGCAGTACTTC. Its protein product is CATSDTGVEYEQYF.